This T cell receptor (beta chain) was identified in a study of blood T cell repertoires in COVID-19. The CDR3 length is 14 residues. Generated by immunoSEQ multiplex PCR, the TCRdb table keeps only in-frame clones and is missing some. Of around 250,000 clones listed, roughly 85% are singletons. The sample taken for sequencing was peripheral blood. The clonotype originates from a woman aged 25 to 39 with active or convalescent COVID-19. V usage is TRBV21-1 and J usage is TRBJ2-2; no DNA check was done on the table's D call, TRBD2. TRBV21-1 is given as a pseudogene. For the CDR3, the DNA is TGTGCCAGCAGCAAAGGCGGGAGGTGGCGGGAGCTGTTTTTT. Its protein is CASSKGGRWRELFF.